A single sample gave rise to the 16 T cell receptor beta chains below, sequenced in a study of cytomegalovirus exposure and HLA in healthy donors. With 60 Vbeta and 13 Jbeta primers, the PCR was carried out. Clones were sequenced by immunoSEQ multiplex PCR, and TCRdb holds only the in-frame ones, with some missing. The sample holds some 85,000 clones, around 85% seen once. Material for sequencing was PBMCs. The receptors originated from a young man in good health and CMV-seronegative.

This chain joins TRBV28 and TRBJ1-6, with D possibly TRBD1 on 6 matching bases. Trimming removed 4 bases at V and 6 bases at J, with 16 bases between. Per the germline V gene, CDR1 is MDHEN and CDR2 is SYDVKM. The CDR3 is made up of 16 amino acids. In nucleotides, the CDR3 is TGTGCCAGCAGTTCCACTCAGGGGCTCCTTAATTCACCCCTCCACTTT. Protein sequence: CASSSTQGLLNSPLHF. The complete variable domain, with remaining parts taken from reference TRBV28 and TRBJ1-6, reads DVKVTQSSRYLVKRTGEKVFLECVQDMDHENMFWYRQDPGLGLRLIYFSYDVKMKEKGDIPEGYSVSREKKERFSLILESASTNQTSMYLCASSSTQGLLNSPLHFGNGTRLTVT.

Only one count was recorded for this clone. The chain employs TRBV19 and TRBJ1-1; 9 bases are shared with TRBD1. This CDR3 comprises 15 residues. Germline lookup yields CDR1 LNHDA and CDR2 SQIVND (reference sequence). The ends lost 0 bases at V and 8 bases at J; junction bases unmatched: 7. The DNA of the CDR3 is TGTGCCAGTAGTATAGATCGGACAGGGGCGGCCGAAGCTTTCTTT. Protein sequence: CASSIDRTGAAEAFF.

V gene TRBV5-1 combines with J gene TRBJ2-7; 7 bases line up with TRBD2. The CDR3 sequence is 14 residues long. The J segment lost 6 bases and the V segment lost 4 bases, leaving 10 bases of the junction unmatched. Germline V gene lookup returns CDR1 SGHRS and CDR2 YFSETQ. CDR3 in DNA: TGCGCCAGCAGCCCGAAGGCGGGAGTCGCCGAGCAGTACTTC. This codes for CASSPKAGVAEQYF.

The chain links TRBV9 to TRBJ2-7; D might be TRBD2 (5 bases). Trimming took 4 bases from V and 3 from J, leaving 8 bases between them. CDR1 SGDLS and CDR2 YYNGEE come from the germline V gene. The CDR3 runs to 12 residues. CDR3 sequence (DNA): TGTGCCAGCAGCTCCCGGGGCTACGAGCAGTACTTC. This translates into CASSSRGYEQYF.

The V gene is TRBV5-8, the J gene TRBJ1-5; 7 nucleotides line up with TRBD1. The length of the CDR3 is 17 residues. V shed 0 bases and J 6 bases; nucleotides not matched to a gene: 12. In germline, CDR1 is SGHTS, CDR2 YDEGEE. The CDR3 DNA sequence: TGTGCCAGCAGCTTGGTAGGCGGCAGGGGGGTCGGTCAGCCCCAGCATTTT. Residues: CASSLVGGRGVGQPQHF.

This clone has more than one count but fewer than ten. CDR3 region: CASSMDSSNQPQHF. CDR3 sequence (DNA): TGTGCCAGCAGCATGGACAGTAGCAATCAGCCCCAGCATTTT. The chain is built from TRBV7-9 and TRBJ1-5; D perhaps matches TRBD1 (6 bases). With 5 bases removed from V and 0 bases from J, the gap between germline ends came to 8 bases. The CDR3 contains 14 residues. Germline V gives CDR1 SEHNR, CDR2 FQNEAQ (reference sequence).

The chain has TRBV13 and TRBJ1-2, with D hard to call. V was clipped by 5 bases and J by 3 bases, with 16 bases between them. The germline V gene has CDR1 PRHDT and CDR2 FYEKMQ (reference sequence). The CDR3 has 15 residues. The CDR3 DNA follows: TGTGCCAGCAGCCCACCCGCGCAGGCAGACTATGGCTACACCTTC. Translating gives CASSPPAQADYGYTF.

The V call is TRBV10-1, the J call TRBJ2-1, with 9 bases lining up with TRBD1. The length of the CDR3 is 15 residues. J was trimmed by 2 bases and V by 7 bases; bases with no gene match: 6. The V gene's germline CDR1 is WNHNN and CDR2 SYGVQD (reference sequence). In nucleotides, the CDR3 is TGCGCCAGCACCTCCGGGACAGGGCCCTACAATGAGCAGTTCTTC. It is translated as CASTSGTGPYNEQFF.

The CDR3 region is CASLAGGQETQYF. The CDR3 coding sequence is TGTGCCAGCCTAGCGGGAGGGCAAGAGACCCAGTACTTC. The chain links TRBV7-9 to TRBJ2-5, with 12 bases aligning to TRBD2. With 8 bases clipped from V and 2 bases from J, the junction kept 0 bases outside the gene matches. Germline loops: CDR1 SEHNR, CDR2 FQNEAQ (reference sequence). The CDR3 loop spans 13 amino acids.

This chain links TRBV30 with TRBJ1-4; TRBD1 aligns across 7 bases. Germline V gene sequence: CDR1 GTSNPN, CDR2 SVGIG (reference sequence). After removal of 3 bases from V and 0 bases from J, the junction contained 10 bases not matched to a gene. This CDR3 has 17 amino acids. The CDR3 coding sequence is TGTGCCTGGAGCGCCGGGACAGCCACCGCAACTAATGAAAAACTGTTTTTT. Translation gives CAWSAGTATATNEKLFF.

The J gene is TRBJ2-1, the V gene TRBV7-8, with D perhaps TRBD1 (5 bases). The CDR3 contains 18 residues. Germline V gives CDR1 SGHVS, CDR2 FQNEAQ. Between the trimmed V and J ends, which lost 0 bases and 3 bases, there was a span of 18 bases. The CDR3: CASSLASVPLGHYNEQFF. The CDR3 DNA reads TGTGCCAGCAGCTTAGCGTCGGTACCCCTCGGACACTACAATGAGCAGTTCTTC.

The genes are TRBV9 and TRBJ2-7; 7 bases align to TRBD2. The CDR3 runs 12 residues. Germline CDR1 and CDR2: SGDLS and YYNGEE. V was clipped by 4 bases and J by 3 bases; unmatched bases: 1. The CDR3 bases are TGTGCCAGCAGCCGGACTAGCTACGAGCAGTACTTC. Translated: CASSRTSYEQYF.

This clone showed up just a few times. The gene calls are TRBV18 and TRBJ2-1; TRBD2 matches at 13 bases. CDR3 length: 19 residues. The V segment lost 1 base and the J segment 8 bases; nucleotides outside the gene matches: 14. Germline loops: CDR1 KGHSH, CDR2 LQKENI. CDR3 bases: TGTGCCAGCTCACCACTTACAGGGGGCAGGACTAGCGGGAGCGATGAGCAGTTCTTC. Its protein product is CASSPLTGGRTSGSDEQFF.

The V and J genes are TRBV19 and TRBJ1-4; 7 bases match TRBD1. CDR1 and CDR2 (germline): LNHDA, SQIVND (reference sequence). V trimming: 0 bases; J trimming: 8 bases; junction bases outside the gene matches: 18. This CDR3 is built from 19 residues. This chain's CDR3 is CASSIDGQDLPTSGEKLFF. CDR3 nucleotide sequence: TGTGCCAGTAGTATAGATGGACAGGACCTCCCCACCTCGGGCGAAAAACTGTTTTTT.

This chain connects TRBV5-1 to TRBJ2-5; 8 bases line up with TRBD2. Germline CDR1 reads SGHRS; CDR2 reads YFSETQ. The V segment lost 3 bases and the J segment 5 bases; nucleotides outside the gene matches: 12. The CDR3 has 16 amino acids. CDR3 in DNA: TGCGCCAGCAGCTCGCAAGTTGCTAGCGGGTCCGAGACCCAGTACTTC. This codes for CASSSQVASGSETQYF.

J is TRBJ1-1 and V is TRBV4-2, with no clear D. The V end lost 3 bases, the J end lost 1 base, and 9 bases lay between the germline ends. In germline, CDR1 is LGHNA, CDR2 YNFKEQ. The CDR3 loop spans 14 amino acids. The CDR3 protein is CASSQAGGNTEAFF. In DNA form, the CDR3 reads TGTGCCAGCAGCCAGGCAGGTGGGAACACTGAAGCTTTCTTT.